This TCR beta chain was recovered during a study of blood T cells in healthy people across ages. Overall study: Per two T cells, template switching captured roughly one barcoded beta molecule. Study-level results: In older individuals, TCR beta diversity per million T cells was lower, falling roughly linearly with age.

A note on this clonotype: The antigen remains unidentified.

Through a sample-barcoded 5' primer and a J-beta primer mix, a second PCR was run for about 6 to 11 cycles. The study obtained at least 2.5 million CDR3-containing paired-end reads from every sample. TCRdb called the 5' RACE reads again in MiXCR, with one record for every CDR3 protein. The table has approximately 1,100,000 distinct CDR3 sequences, 40% to 55% seen once. There are 14 residues in the CDR3. Germline values: CDR1 ENHRY, CDR2 SYGVKD. With 6 bases clipped from V and 8 bases from J, the junction kept 6 bases outside the gene matches. Extraction yielded at least 6 micrograms of total RNA per sample.

The V and J genes are TRBV10-3 and TRBJ1-6; TRBD1 matches 8 bases. The clonotype originates from a woman aged 55 to 70 in good health. Sequenced: blood. The CDR3 region is CAIRGQVVDSPLHF. Here the CDR3 DNA reads TGTGCCATCAGGGGACAGGTAGTAGATTCACCCCTCCACTTT.